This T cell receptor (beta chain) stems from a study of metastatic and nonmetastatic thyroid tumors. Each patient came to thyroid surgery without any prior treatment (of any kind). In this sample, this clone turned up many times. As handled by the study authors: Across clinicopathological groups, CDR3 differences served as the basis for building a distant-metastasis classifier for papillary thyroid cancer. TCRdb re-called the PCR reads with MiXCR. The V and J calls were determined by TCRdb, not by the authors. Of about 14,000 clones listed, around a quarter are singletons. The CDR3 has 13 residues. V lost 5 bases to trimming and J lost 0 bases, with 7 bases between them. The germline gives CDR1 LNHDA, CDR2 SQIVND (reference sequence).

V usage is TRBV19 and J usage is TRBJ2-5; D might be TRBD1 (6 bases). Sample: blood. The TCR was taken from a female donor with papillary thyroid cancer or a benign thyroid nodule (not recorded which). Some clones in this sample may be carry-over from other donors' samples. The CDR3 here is CASSGQNQETQYF. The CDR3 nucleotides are TGTGCCAGTAGTGGACAGAACCAAGAGACCCAGTACTTC.